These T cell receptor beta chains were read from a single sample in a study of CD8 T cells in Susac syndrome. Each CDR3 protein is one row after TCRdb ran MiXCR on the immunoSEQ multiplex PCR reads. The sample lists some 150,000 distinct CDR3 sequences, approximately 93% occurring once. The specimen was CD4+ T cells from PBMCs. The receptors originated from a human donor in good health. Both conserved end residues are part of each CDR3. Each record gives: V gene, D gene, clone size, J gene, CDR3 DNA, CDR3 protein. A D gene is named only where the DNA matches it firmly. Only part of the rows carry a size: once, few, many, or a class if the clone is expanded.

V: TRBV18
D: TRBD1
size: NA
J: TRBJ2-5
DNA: TGTGCCAGCTCACCGAATCCAGGGGGTAGTGAGACCCAGTACTTC
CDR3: CASSPNPGGSETQYF

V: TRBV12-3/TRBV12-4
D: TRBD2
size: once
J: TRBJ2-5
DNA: TGTGCCAGCAGCCCGAGGACTAGCGGCCTCCAAGAGACCCAGTACTTC
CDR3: CASSPRTSGLQETQYF

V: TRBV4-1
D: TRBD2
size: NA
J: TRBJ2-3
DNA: TGCGCCAGCAGCCAAGGGGCCGGCGGGAGCGGCACAGATACGCAGTATTTT
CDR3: CASSQGAGGSGTDTQYF

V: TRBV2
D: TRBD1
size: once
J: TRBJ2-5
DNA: TGTGCCAGCAGTGTTGCGGGACAGGGTGGGGACGAGACCCAGTACTTC
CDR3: CASSVAGQGGDETQYF

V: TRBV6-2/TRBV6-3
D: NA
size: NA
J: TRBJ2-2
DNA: TGTGCCAGCAGTTATGGAAGGGACCGATCCACCGGGGAGCTGTTTTTT
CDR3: CASSYGRDRSTGELFF

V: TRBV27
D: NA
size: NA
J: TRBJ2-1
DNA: TGTGCCAGCAGTTTCCTTACAGGGCCCTACAATGAGCAGTTCTTC
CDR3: CASSFLTGPYNEQFF

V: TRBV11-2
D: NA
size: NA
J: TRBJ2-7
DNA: TGTGCCAGCAGCCTAAGGGGCCGGGACACATTCTACGAGCAGTACTTC
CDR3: CASSLRGRDTFYEQYF

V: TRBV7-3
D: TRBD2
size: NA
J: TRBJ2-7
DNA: TGTGCCAGCAGCGCTAGCGGGAGTTACGAGCAGTACTTC
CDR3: CASSASGSYEQYF

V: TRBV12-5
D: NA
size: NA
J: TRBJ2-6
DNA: TGTGCTAGTGGTTTGGGACAGACCGCTTCTGGGGCCAACGTCCTGACTTTC
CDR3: CASGLGQTASGANVLTF

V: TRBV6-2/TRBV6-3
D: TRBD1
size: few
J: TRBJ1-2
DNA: TGTGCCAGCAGCCTTCGGACAGGGGGCTCTGGCTACACCTTC
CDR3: CASSLRTGGSGYTF

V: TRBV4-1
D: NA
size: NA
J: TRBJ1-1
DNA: TGCGCCAGCAGCCAAGCTCAGAAGAACACTGAAGCTTTCTTT
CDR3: CASSQAQKNTEAFF

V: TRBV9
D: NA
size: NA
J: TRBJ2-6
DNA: TGTGCCAGCAGCGTAGCTGCTGGGGGAGCTGGGGCCAACGTCCTGACTTTC
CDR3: CASSVAAGGAGANVLTF

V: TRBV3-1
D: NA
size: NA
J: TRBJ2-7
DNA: TGTGCCAGCAGCCAAGATAGGTCCGTGAGCTCCTACGAGCAGTACTTC
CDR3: CASSQDRSVSSYEQYF

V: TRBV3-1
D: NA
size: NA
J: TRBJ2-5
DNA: TGTGCCAGCAGCCAAGCCGGAAAAGAGACCCAGTACTTC
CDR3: CASSQAGKETQYF

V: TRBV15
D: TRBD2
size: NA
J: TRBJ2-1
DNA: TGTGCCACCAGCAGAGATCTAGCGGGGAGGGAGCAGTTCTTC
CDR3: CATSRDLAGREQFF

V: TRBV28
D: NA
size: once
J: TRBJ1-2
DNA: TGTGCCAGCACAGAGGGGCGCAACTATGGCTACACCTTC
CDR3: CASTEGRNYGYTF

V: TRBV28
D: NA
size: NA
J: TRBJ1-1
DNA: TGTGCCAGCAGTGTTTTCGAGGGCCGGCGGACTGAAGCTTTCTTT
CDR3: CASSVFEGRRTEAFF

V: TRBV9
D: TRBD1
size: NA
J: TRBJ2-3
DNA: TGTGCCAGCAGCGTAGAGGGGGCCGGGGCAGATACGCAGTATTTT
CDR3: CASSVEGAGADTQYF

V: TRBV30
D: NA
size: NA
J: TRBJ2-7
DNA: TGTGCCTGGAACACCGGAGTTTACGAGCAGTACTTC
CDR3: CAWNTGVYEQYF

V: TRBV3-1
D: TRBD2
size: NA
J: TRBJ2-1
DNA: TGTGCCAGCAGCACTACTAGCGGGAGCTTTTATGAGCAGTTCTTC
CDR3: CASSTTSGSFYEQFF